This passage covers 8 T cell receptor beta chains from one sample sequenced in a study of beta chain features in type 1 diabetes. Their antigens remain unidentified. Expressed TCRB transcripts were sequenced after all isolated RNA was converted to cDNA. This table comes from immunoSEQ multiplex PCR, and its TCRdb copy is limited to in-frame clones, with some not included. The sample yields about 740,000 clones, around an eighth seen once. Regarding the study as a whole: Moderate but significant shortening of TCRB CDR3s was recorded in all four CD4+ subsets from Type 1 diabetes patients.

The sample was naive CD4+ T cells from blood. Source of these receptors: a man between 18 and 35 years old with type 1 diabetes.

The chain links TRBV5-4 to TRBJ2-5, with a tentative D call TRBD2 (6 bases). The length of the CDR3 is 15 residues. The V end lost 0 bases, the J end lost 4 bases, and 13 bases lay between the germline ends. The V gene's germline CDR1 is SGHNT and CDR2 YYREEE (reference sequence). For the CDR3, the DNA is TGTGCCAGCAGCTTGGGGACTACTCGCGGAGAGACCCAGTACTTC. Translation gives CASSLGTTRGETQYF.

The sample holds a few counts of this clone. The genes are TRBV4-2 and TRBJ2-7, with 9 bases fitting TRBD2. Germline loops: CDR1 LGHNA, CDR2 YNFKEQ. CDR3 size: 20 residues. The ends lost 0 bases at V and 3 bases at J; junction bases unmatched: 18. CDR3 bases: TGTGCCAGCAGCCAAGAAATCCCTAGCGGGGTAAGAAATTGGCTCTACGAGCAGTACTTC. Translation: CASSQEIPSGVRNWLYEQYF.

V is TRBV9 and J is TRBJ1-2, with 7 nucleotides matching TRBD1. Germline CDR1 reads SGDLS; CDR2 reads YYNGEE. The CDR3 runs to 16 residues. The trim removed 3 bases at V and 4 bases at J, leaving 12 bases unmatched. The DNA for the CDR3 is TGTGCCAGCAGCGCGACAGGGCCCAATTCCGCCTATGGCTACACCTTC. Amino acids: CASSATGPNSAYGYTF.

The V and J genes are TRBV18 and TRBJ1-1, with a weak D call TRBD1 (6 bases). This CDR3 contains 14 residues. CDR1 KGHSH and CDR2 LQKENI come from the germline V gene. Trimming took 2 bases from V and 4 from J, leaving 11 bases between them. In DNA form, the CDR3 reads TGTGCCAGCTCACCAGATGCCAGGGGCACTGAAGCTTTCTTT. Protein sequence: CASSPDARGTEAFF.

CDR3 in DNA: TGTGCCAGCTCACCCGAGGGTGGTGGAGGCAATCAGCCCCAGCATTTT. Translated, it gives CASSPEGGGGNQPQHF. V is TRBV18 and J is TRBJ1-5; D unresolved. CDR3 length equals 16 residues. Per the germline V gene, CDR1 is KGHSH and CDR2 is LQKENI. Deletions cut 3 bases from V and 2 bases from J, with 14 bases between.

The chain is built from TRBV6-5 and TRBJ1-2; possible D gene TRBD1, 6 bases. Trimming removed 7 bases from V and 0 bases from J, with 15 bases in between. Germline V gene sequence: CDR1 MNHEY, CDR2 SVGAGI. The CDR3 totals 15 residues. The CDR3 DNA sequence: TGTGCCAGCATTCCGACAGGCGATGCTAACTATGGCTACACCTTC. Translated, it gives CASIPTGDANYGYTF.

This clone was detected a few times. The CDR3 DNA follows: TGTGCCAGCAGTGATGGTGGGACCCCCCACAATGAGCAGTTCTTC. Translation gives CASSDGGTPHNEQFF. This chain joins TRBV6-1 and TRBJ2-1, with D perhaps given as TRBD1 or TRBD2 (5 bases each). Germline V gene sequence: CDR1 MNHNS, CDR2 SASEGT. CDR3 size: 15 residues. The V end was cut by 3 bases, the J end by 5 bases, with 14 bases between.

This rearrangement joins TRBV7-2 to TRBJ1-1, with D possibly being TRBD1 (5 bases). This CDR3 region has 14 residues. Trimming cost V 0 bases and J 1 base, with 6 bases left between them. CDR1 and CDR2 (germline): SGHTA, FQGNSA. CDR3 DNA: TGTGCCAGCAGCTTAGCCACAGGGAACACTGAAGCTTTCTTT. Its translation: CASSLATGNTEAFF.